This T cell receptor (beta chain) emerged from a study of cytomegalovirus exposure and HLA in healthy donors. Background on the study: Earlier work reported 100 million to 130 million unique TCR beta sequences from 150 million to 200 million T cells. Study findings and constraints: What a later analysis showed was that several of the most significant clusters appeared linked to common viral pathogens.

To note about this clone: Its antigen remains unidentified.

Despite likely unrecorded immune exposures, the donors were nominally healthy at the time of sampling. 13 Jbeta primers and 60 Vbeta primers were used for the PCR. The method was immunoSEQ multiplex PCR; TCRdb's version includes in-frame clones alone and lacks a portion of them. Among 110,000 to 150,000 clones, 75% to 90% were seen once, and the ten largest hold around 1.3%. This CDR3 contains 15 residues. Germline V gene lookup returns CDR1 SGHVS and CDR2 FQNEAQ. After removal of 1 base from V and 3 bases from J, the junction contained 2 bases not matched to a gene. Sequenced input: PBMCs. This clonotype originated in a female donor in good health and CMV-seronegative. The V gene is TRBV7-8, the J gene TRBJ2-1; 8 nucleotides agree with TRBD2. In nucleotides, the CDR3 is TGTGCCAGCAGCTTAGGGGGACTAGACTACAATGAGCAGTTCTTC. As protein: CASSLGGLDYNEQFF.